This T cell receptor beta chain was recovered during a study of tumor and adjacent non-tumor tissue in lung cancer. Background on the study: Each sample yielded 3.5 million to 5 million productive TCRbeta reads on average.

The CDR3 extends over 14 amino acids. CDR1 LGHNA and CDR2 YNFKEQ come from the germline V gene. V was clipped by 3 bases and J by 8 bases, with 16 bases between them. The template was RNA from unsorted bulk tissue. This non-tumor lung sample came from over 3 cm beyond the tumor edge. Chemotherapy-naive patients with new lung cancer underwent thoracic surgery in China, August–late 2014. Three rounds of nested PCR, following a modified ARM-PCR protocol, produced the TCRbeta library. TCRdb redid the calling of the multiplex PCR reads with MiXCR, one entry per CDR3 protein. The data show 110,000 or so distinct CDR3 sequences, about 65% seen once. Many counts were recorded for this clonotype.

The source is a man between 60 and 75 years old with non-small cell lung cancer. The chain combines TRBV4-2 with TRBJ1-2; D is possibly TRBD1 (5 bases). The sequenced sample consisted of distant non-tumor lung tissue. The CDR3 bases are TGTGCCAGCAGCCATTCCGGGACGATTAGGGGCTACACCTTC. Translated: CASSHSGTIRGYTF.